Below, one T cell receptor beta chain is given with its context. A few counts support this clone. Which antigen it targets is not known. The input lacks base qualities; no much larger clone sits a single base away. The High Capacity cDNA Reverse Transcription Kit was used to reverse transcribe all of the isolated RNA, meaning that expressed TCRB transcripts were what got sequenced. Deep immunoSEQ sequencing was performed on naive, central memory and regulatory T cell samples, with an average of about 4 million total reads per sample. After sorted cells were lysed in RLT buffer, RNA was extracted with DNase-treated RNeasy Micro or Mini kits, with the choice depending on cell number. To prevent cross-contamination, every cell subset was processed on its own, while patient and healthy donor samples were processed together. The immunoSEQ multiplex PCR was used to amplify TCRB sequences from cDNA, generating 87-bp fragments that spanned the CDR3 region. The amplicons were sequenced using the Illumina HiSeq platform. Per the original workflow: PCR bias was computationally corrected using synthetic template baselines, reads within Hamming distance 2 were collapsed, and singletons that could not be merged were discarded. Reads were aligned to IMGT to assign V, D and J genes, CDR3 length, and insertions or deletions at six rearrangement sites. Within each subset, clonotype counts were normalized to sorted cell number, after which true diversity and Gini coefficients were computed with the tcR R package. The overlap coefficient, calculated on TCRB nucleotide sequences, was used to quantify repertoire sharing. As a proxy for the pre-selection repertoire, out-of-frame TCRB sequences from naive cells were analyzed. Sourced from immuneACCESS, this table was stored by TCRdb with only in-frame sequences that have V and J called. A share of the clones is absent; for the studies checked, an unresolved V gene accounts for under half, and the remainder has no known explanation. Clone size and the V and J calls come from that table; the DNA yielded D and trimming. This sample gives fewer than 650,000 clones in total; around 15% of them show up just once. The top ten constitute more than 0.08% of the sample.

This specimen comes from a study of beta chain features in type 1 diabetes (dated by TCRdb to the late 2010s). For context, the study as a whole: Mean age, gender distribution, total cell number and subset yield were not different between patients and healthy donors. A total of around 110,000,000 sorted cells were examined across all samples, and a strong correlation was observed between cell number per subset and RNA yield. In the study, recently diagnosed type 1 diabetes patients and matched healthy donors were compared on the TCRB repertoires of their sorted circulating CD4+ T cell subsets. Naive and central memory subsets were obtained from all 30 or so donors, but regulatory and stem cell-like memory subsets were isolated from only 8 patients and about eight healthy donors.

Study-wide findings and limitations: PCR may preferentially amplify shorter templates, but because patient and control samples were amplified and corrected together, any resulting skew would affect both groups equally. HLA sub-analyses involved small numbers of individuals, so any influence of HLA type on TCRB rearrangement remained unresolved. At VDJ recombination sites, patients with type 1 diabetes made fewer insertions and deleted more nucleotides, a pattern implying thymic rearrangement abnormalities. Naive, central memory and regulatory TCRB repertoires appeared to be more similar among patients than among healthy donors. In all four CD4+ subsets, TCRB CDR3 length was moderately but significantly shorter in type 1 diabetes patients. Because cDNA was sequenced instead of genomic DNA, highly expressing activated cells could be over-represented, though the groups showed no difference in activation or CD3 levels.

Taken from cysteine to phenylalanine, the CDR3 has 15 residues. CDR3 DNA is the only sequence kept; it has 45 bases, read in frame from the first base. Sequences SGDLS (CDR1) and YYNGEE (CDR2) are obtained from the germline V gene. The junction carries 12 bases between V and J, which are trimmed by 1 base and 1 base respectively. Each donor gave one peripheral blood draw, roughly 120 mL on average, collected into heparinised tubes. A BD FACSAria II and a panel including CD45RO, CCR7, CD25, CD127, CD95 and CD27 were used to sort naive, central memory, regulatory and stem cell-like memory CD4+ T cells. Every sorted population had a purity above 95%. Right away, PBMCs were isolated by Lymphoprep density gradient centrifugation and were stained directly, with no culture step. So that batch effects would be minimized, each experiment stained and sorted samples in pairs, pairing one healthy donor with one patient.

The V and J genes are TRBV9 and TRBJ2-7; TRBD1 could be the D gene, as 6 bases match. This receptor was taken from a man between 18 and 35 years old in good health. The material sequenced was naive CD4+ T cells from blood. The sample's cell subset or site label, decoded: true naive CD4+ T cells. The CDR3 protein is CASSVFGDTSYEQYF. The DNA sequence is TGTGCCAGCAGCGTATTTGGGGACACGTCCTACGAGCAGTACTTC.